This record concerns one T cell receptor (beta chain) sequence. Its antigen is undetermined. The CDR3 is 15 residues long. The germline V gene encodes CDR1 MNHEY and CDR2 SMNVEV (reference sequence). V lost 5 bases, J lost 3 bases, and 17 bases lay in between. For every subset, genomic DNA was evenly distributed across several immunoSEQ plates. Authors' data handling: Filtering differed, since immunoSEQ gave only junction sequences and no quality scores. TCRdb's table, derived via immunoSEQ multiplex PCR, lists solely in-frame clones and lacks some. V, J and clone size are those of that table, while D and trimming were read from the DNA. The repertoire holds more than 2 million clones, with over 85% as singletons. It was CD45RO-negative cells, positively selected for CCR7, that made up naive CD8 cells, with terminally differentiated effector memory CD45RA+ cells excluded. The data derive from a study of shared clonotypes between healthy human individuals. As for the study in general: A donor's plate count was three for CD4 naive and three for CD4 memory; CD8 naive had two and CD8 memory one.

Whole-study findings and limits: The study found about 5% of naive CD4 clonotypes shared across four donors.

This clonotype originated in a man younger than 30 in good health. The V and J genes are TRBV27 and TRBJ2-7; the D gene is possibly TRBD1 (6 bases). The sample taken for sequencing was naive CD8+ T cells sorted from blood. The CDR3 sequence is CASSLMAGAFYEQYF. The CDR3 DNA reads TGTGCCAGCAGTCTCATGGCAGGGGCGTTCTACGAGCAGTACTTC.